This T cell receptor beta chain was sequenced for a study of blood T cell repertoires in COVID-19 (dated by TCRdb to 2020 to 2021). Some background on the complete study: Samples from collaborators originated in the United States, Italy and Spain and spanned both the acute and convalescent phases of COVID-19. The prospective study material was composed of cDNA or gDNA derived from T cells, B-cell-depleted T cells, or PBMCs. Deeply sampled blood TCRbeta repertoires from subjects exposed to, actively infected with, or recovered from COVID-19 were included in the dataset. The repertoires were released in a freely available public database meant as a resource for research on the immune response to SARS-CoV-2. The samples were drawn from two sources: the first 160 participants of the ongoing ImmuneRACE study, and 1,254 subjects contributed by 6 global collaborators. Nearly every sample came with metadata listing a de-identified subject ID, COVID-19 status, age in years and sex. Where HLA class I and class II types were available, the types were taken from metadata supplied by the sample provider, not from assay-based typing. The full study reports these points: Clinical and demographic metadata were provided uncurated, with the amount varying by source and participant.

Reading the germline V gene gives CDR1 SGDLS and CDR2 YYNGEE. The CDR3 goes from the cysteine to the phenylalanine over 15 residues. The CDR3 DNA has 45 bases and is translated from base 1. Deletion took 2 bases off V and 2 bases off J, with a span of 8 bases between the germline ends. Concerning this clone: Its antigen specificity is not known. No much larger clone exists at a distance of one base, and base qualities are not known.

One collaborating source in Seattle enrolled patients while the patients were actively infected and followed the patients over time throughout the course of disease. Each collaborating institution followed its own protocols to collect whole blood in K2EDTA tubes. For TCRbeta analysis, collaborators shipped samples in one of three forms: frozen whole blood, isolated PBMCs, or DNA extracted from either of those sample types. TCRbeta CDR3 regions were amplified from genomic DNA by means of the immunoSEQ Assay, a bias-controlled multiplex PCR. Processing in the source paper ran as follows. The number of nucleated cells in each sample was estimated by amplification of reference gene primers within the assay. Sequence reads were collapsed and filtered to measure the absolute abundance of every unique TCRbeta CDR3 rearrangement. For each sample, productive Simpson clonality was calculated by taking the square root of Simpson's diversity index across productive rearrangements. TCRdb stores this immuneACCESS table with in-frame sequences only. Part of the clones is absent; in the studies checked, under half of the shortfall reflects unresolved V genes, and no reason is known for the rest. The V and J calls and the clone size are those of that table, but D and trimming were determined from the DNA. The sample profile shows roughly 300,000 clones; 90% of them were found once. The top ten clones comprise about 7% of the sample.

The TCR was taken from a woman in her twenties or thirties with COVID-19, enrolled during active disease. Sequencing input: peripheral blood. The rearranged chain carries TRBV9 and TRBJ2-6; the D region possibly corresponds to TRBD1 (6 bases align). The CDR3 region: CASSVSGAGANVLTF. The nucleotides read TGTGCCAGCAGCGTGTCAGGGGCTGGGGCCAACGTCCTGACTTTC.